This T cell receptor beta chain was recovered during a study of CXCR3-negative and CXCR3-positive naive CD8 T cells. Whole-study findings and limits: Researchers report that CXCR3-positive naive cells carry more hydrophobic TRB CDR3s than CXCR3-negative naive cells. TRBV-TRBJ usage was alike in naive CXCR3-negative and CXCR3-positive cells but differed in memory cells. Both naive subsets had comparably high diversity; memory CD8+ cells much lower.

CDR1 GTSNPN and CDR2 SVGIG come from the germline V gene (reference sequence). The CDR3 sequence is 14 residues long. To note about this clonotype: The antigen is unknown.

Triplicates of over 250,000 cells were sorted from each CD8+ T cell subset. Naive CD8+ T cells had a CD45RO-CCR7+CD27+CD95- phenotype. Preparation of TRB cDNA libraries relied on 5' RACE carrying UMI labels. TCRdb reprocessed the 5' RACE reads and reports one entry per CDR3 protein, with no DNA. Its clone listing holds 130,000 or so distinct CDR3 sequences. The TCR originated in a human donor in good health. Some clones in this sample may be carry-over from other donors' samples. The chain uses TRBV30 and TRBJ2-1; TCRdb's D gene call, TRBD2, goes unchecked for lack of DNA. Sequenced sample: naive CXCR3+ CD8+ T cells from blood. Subset noted: CD45RO-CCR7+CD27+CD95- naive CD8+ T cells expressing CXCR3 (TNR3+). The CDR3 reads CAWVTSGRASEQFF.